Given below is one TCR beta chain in context. This CDR3 is 16 amino acids long. J lost 2 bases, V lost 4 bases, and 7 bases had no gene match. The germline V gene has CDR1 SEHNR and CDR2 FQNEAQ (reference sequence). The record originates from a study of T cell changes during pregnancy in multiple sclerosis. Sequencing was performed with immunoSEQ multiplex PCR; in TCRdb, only in-frame clones are kept and a portion is missing. The sample holds about 80,000 clones, roughly nine tenths seen once. J is TRBJ2-3 and V is TRBV7-9, with 9 bases identical to TRBD1. The TCR was taken from a female donor with multiple sclerosis, enrolled in a pregnancy study. The source material was peripheral blood, sampled before pregnancy. CDR3 in amino acids: CASSSLWDRDTDTQYF. CDR3 in DNA: TGTGCCAGCAGCTCCCTTTGGGACAGGGACACAGATACGCAGTATTTT.